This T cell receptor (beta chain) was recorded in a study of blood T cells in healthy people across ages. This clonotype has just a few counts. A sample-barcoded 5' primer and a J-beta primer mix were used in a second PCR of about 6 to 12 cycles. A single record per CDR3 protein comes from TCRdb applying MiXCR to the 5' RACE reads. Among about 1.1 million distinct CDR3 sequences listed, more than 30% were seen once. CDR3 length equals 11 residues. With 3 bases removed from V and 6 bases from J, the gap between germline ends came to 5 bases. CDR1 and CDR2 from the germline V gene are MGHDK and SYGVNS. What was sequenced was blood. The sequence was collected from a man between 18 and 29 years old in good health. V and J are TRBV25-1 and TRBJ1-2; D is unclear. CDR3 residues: CASSDINGYTF. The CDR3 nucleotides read TGTGCCAGCAGTGACATCAATGGCTACACCTTC.